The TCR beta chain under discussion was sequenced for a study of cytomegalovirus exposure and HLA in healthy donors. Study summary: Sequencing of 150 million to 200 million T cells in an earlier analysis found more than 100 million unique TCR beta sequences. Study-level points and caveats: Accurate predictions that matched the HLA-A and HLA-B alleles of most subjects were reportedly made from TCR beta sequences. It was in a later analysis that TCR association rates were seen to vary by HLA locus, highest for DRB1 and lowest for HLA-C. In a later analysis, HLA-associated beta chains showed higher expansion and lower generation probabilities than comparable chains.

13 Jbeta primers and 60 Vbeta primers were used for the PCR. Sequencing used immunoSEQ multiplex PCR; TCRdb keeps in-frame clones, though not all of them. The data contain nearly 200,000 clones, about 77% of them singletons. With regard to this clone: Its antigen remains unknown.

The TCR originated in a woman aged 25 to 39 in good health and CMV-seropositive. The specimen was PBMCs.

CDR3 coding DNA: TGTGCCAGCCTTGACAGGGCTAGCAATCAGCCCCAGCATTTT. It translates to CASLDRASNQPQHF. The gene calls are TRBV19 and TRBJ1-5; 7 bases map to TRBD1. The trim removed 9 bases at V and 0 bases at J, leaving 5 bases unmatched. The germline V gene has CDR1 LNHDA and CDR2 SQIVND (reference sequence). This CDR3 has 14 residues.